This T cell receptor beta chain was obtained from a study of control samples from healthy donors and cancer patients. The CDR3 is made up of 14 amino acids. With 0 bases removed from V and 6 bases from J, the gap between germline ends came to 12 bases. Germline loops: CDR1 SGDLS, CDR2 YYNGEE. The repertoire was sequenced with immunoSEQ multiplex PCR; TCRdb's copy has only in-frame clones and lacks some. Here the sample spans around 170,000 clones, nearly 90% being singletons. The TCR originated in a woman in her 50s in good health. V is TRBV9 and J is TRBJ1-2; TRBD1 is a possible D gene (5 bases). Sequencing input: blood. The CDR3 DNA is TGTGCCAGCAGCGTAGGGACGGACACCAATGGCTACACCTTC. This encodes CASSVGTDTNGYTF.